Listed below are T cell receptor beta chains from one sample, sequenced in a study of cytomegalovirus exposure and HLA in healthy donors. Libraries were prepared by immunoSEQ multiplex PCR; TCRdb keeps only in-frame clonotypes and omits some of them. Of around 170,000 clones in the sample, 80% were seen once. The source material was PBMCs. Receptors were obtained from a man aged 35 to 55 in good health and CMV-seropositive. CDR3s include the opening cysteine and the closing phenylalanine or tryptophan. The order of the fields is D gene, V gene, clone size, J gene, CDR3 length, CDR3 protein, CDR3 DNA. A D gene is named only where the DNA matches it firmly. Only some rows state a clone size, as once, few, many or a class for expanded clones.

TRBD1	TRBV2	.	TRBJ2-7	15	CASSPTGWGSYEQYF	TGTGCCAGCAGCCCGACAGGGTGGGGTAGTTACGAGCAGTACTTC
.	TRBV11-1	.	TRBJ2-6	16	CASSLKGSPGANVLTF	TGTGCCAGCAGCCTAAAGGGGTCGCCTGGGGCCAACGTCCTGACTTTC
.	TRBV9	.	TRBJ1-2	15	CASSVADSGGYGYTF	TGTGCCAGCAGCGTAGCGGACAGCGGGGGGTATGGCTACACCTTC
TRBD2	TRBV4-2	.	TRBJ2-2	14	CASSGRGGTGELFF	TGTGCCAGCAGCGGTCGCGGGGGCACCGGGGAGCTGTTTTTT
.	TRBV18	.	TRBJ2-7	13	CASSPADSYEQYF	TGTGCCAGCTCACCGGCAGATTCTTACGAGCAGTACTTC
.	TRBV28	.	TRBJ2-7	14	CASSLFRGGYEQYF	TGTGCCAGCAGTTTATTCAGGGGTGGGTACGAGCAGTACTTC
TRBD1	TRBV4-1	.	TRBJ1-2	16	CASSQDPGQGGYGYTF	TGCGCCAGCAGCCAAGATCCTGGACAGGGTGGCTATGGCTACACCTTC
TRBD2	TRBV10-1	once	TRBJ2-7	15	CASSEGTSDAYEQYF	TGCGCCAGCAGTGAGGGGACTAGCGATGCCTACGAGCAGTACTTC
TRBD1	TRBV6-6	.	TRBJ2-1	16	CASSYLRDRGNNEQFF	TGTGCCAGCAGTTACCTCCGGGACAGGGGAAACAATGAGCAGTTCTTC
.	TRBV5-1	.	TRBJ1-1	16	CASSKDGVRTNTEAFF	TGCGCCAGCAGCAAGGACGGGGTGCGGACGAACACTGAAGCTTTCTTT
TRBD1	TRBV5-4	.	TRBJ1-2	18	CASSLGRGNKALYYGYTF	TGTGCCAGCAGCTTGGGCAGGGGGAACAAGGCGCTGTACTATGGCTACACCTTC
TRBD1	TRBV2	.	TRBJ2-7	13	CASHTGGNYEQYF	TGTGCCAGCCATACAGGGGGCAACTACGAGCAGTACTTC
.	TRBV5-1	few	TRBJ2-5	12	CASRTSRETQYF	TGCGCCAGCAGAACTAGCCGAGAGACCCAGTACTTC
TRBD1	TRBV10-2	.	TRBJ2-1	14	CASSRTGGWNEQFF	TGCGCCAGCAGTAGGACAGGGGGTTGGAATGAGCAGTTCTTC
TRBD2	TRBV5-4	.	TRBJ2-3	15	CASSLMGGGTDTQYF	TGTGCCAGCAGCCTGATGGGGGGGGGCACAGATACGCAGTATTTT
.	TRBV7-2	once	TRBJ2-5	14	CASSSGQAGETQYF	TGTGCCAGCAGCTCCGGACAGGCGGGGGAGACCCAGTACTTC
.	TRBV2	.	TRBJ1-2	12	CASRTFNYGYTF	TGTGCCAGTAGGACATTTAACTATGGCTACACCTTC
TRBD1	TRBV29-1	.	TRBJ1-2	14	CSVAPRQGNYGYTF	TGCAGCGTCGCCCCTCGACAGGGAAACTATGGCTACACCTTC
.	TRBV15	.	TRBJ1-1	16	CATGGGGRTRITEAFF	TGTGCCACCGGCGGGGGGGGTAGGACCAGAATCACTGAAGCTTTCTTT
TRBD2	TRBV7-2	.	TRBJ2-5	18	CASSLGLAGGKFQETQYF	TGTGCCAGCAGCTTAGGGCTAGCGGGGGGCAAATTCCAAGAGACCCAGTACTTC
.	TRBV5-1	.	TRBJ2-5	15	CASSLVLNGAETQYF	TGCGCCAGCAGCTTGGTCCTTAACGGAGCTGAGACCCAGTACTTC
TRBD1	TRBV7-9	.	TRBJ2-7	16	CASSATGTGTSYEQYF	TGTGCCAGCAGCGCCACCGGGACAGGGACCTCCTACGAGCAGTACTTC
.	TRBV5-1	.	TRBJ1-2	12	CASSLELEGYTF	TGCGCCAGCAGCTTGGAACTAGAGGGCTACACCTTC
.	TRBV7-7	.	TRBJ2-5	15	CASSLVGGAQETQYF	TGTGCTAGCAGCTTAGTCGGTGGGGCCCAAGAGACCCAGTACTTC
.	TRBV29-1	.	TRBJ1-1	14	CSVDPHGQNTEAFF	TGCAGCGTTGACCCGCACGGACAGAACACTGAAGCTTTCTTT
.	TRBV5-1	once	TRBJ2-2	17	CASRPEPLAEKGGELFF	TGCGCCAGCCGCCCTGAACCCCTAGCTGAGAAAGGCGGGGAGCTGTTTTTT
TRBD1	TRBV5-6	.	TRBJ1-1	13	CASSWTGHGEAFF	TGTGCCAGCAGCTGGACAGGACATGGTGAAGCTTTCTTT
TRBD1	TRBV4-3	once	TRBJ1-2	12	CASSLDRMGYTF	TGCGCCAGCAGCCTGGACAGGATGGGCTACACCTTC
TRBD2	TRBV30	few	TRBJ2-7	13	CAWTQRGGHEQYF	TGTGCCTGGACTCAGCGGGGGGGCCACGAGCAGTACTTC
.	TRBV5-1	.	TRBJ1-2	15	CASSLEGTGSGGYTF	TGCGCCAGCAGCTTGGAGGGTACAGGGAGTGGTGGCTACACCTTC
.	TRBV10-3	.	TRBJ2-3	17	CAISGAGQGTSTDTQYF	TGTGCCATCAGTGGAGCAGGTCAGGGGACATCAACAGATACGCAGTATTTT
TRBD2	TRBV5-1	few	TRBJ2-5	17	CASSLAVGLAGRETQYF	TGCGCCAGCAGCTTGGCGGTCGGACTAGCGGGGAGAGAGACCCAGTACTTC
TRBD2	TRBV29-1	.	TRBJ2-1	18	CSVGAGHSIAGIYNEQFF	TGCAGCGTTGGGGCGGGACACAGTATAGCGGGGATCTACAATGAGCAGTTCTTC
TRBD1	TRBV12-5	.	TRBJ2-7	14	CASGLRDRGYEQYF	TGTGCTAGTGGTTTGAGGGACAGGGGCTACGAGCAGTACTTC
.	TRBV6-5	.	TRBJ2-3	13	CASRPPGGDTQYF	TGTGCCAGCAGACCTCCCGGGGGAGATACGCAGTATTTT
.	TRBV28	few	TRBJ1-5	14	CASSGQIPDQPQHF	TGTGCCAGCAGTGGACAGATTCCCGATCAGCCCCAGCATTTT
.	TRBV4-1	.	TRBJ1-2	14	CASSQADMTYGYTF	TGCGCCAGCAGCCAAGCGGACATGACCTATGGCTACACCTTC